A selection of T cell receptor beta chains follows, all from one sample in a study of OX40 agonist ivuxolimab in advanced cancers. Produced via immunoSEQ multiplex PCR; TCRdb's table is partial and in-frame only. This sample has some 83,000 clones, with 65% to 85% found just once. The material was CD4+ or CD8+ T cells sorted from blood, obtained in a trial of the OX40 agonist ivuxolimab. All receptors derive from an adult with an advanced solid tumor such as melanoma, head and neck, liver or kidney cancer. The CDR3 runs from the conserved cysteine through the conserved F or W. Each record gives: V gene, clone size, D gene, J gene, CDR3 DNA, CDR3 protein. A D gene is named only where the DNA matches it firmly. Clone size is shown for a subset of rows, as once, few, many or a class of expanded clone.

v_call: TRBV5-1
clone_size: .
d_call: TRBD1
j_call: TRBJ2-7
cdr3_nt: TGCGCCAGCAGCCTACAGGGGCACCCCTACGAGCAGTACTTC
cdr3_aa: CASSLQGHPYEQYF

v_call: TRBV25-1
clone_size: .
d_call: TRBD1
j_call: TRBJ2-4
cdr3_nt: TGTGCCAGCAGTGACACCGGGACAGGGACAAAAAACATTCAGTACTTC
cdr3_aa: CASSDTGTGTKNIQYF

v_call: TRBV13
clone_size: .
d_call: .
j_call: TRBJ1-2
cdr3_nt: TGTGCCAGCAGCTGGACGAAGAAGGGCCAGGGTCGAGGCTACACCTTC
cdr3_aa: CASSWTKKGQGRGYTF

v_call: TRBV2
clone_size: .
d_call: .
j_call: TRBJ2-7
cdr3_nt: TGTGCCAGCAGGGGGACCTCCGGGTCCTACGAGCAGTACTTC
cdr3_aa: CASRGTSGSYEQYF

v_call: TRBV19
clone_size: .
d_call: .
j_call: TRBJ1-6
cdr3_nt: TGTGCCAGTACTCTAGCTGGCTATAATTCACCCCTCCACTTT
cdr3_aa: CASTLAGYNSPLHF

v_call: TRBV4-1
clone_size: .
d_call: TRBD2
j_call: TRBJ2-2
cdr3_nt: TGCGCCAGCAGCCTTATTCTGGGGAGGGGAGGAAACACCGGGGAGCTGTTTTTT
cdr3_aa: CASSLILGRGGNTGELFF

v_call: TRBV7-6
clone_size: .
d_call: .
j_call: TRBJ1-5
cdr3_nt: TGTGCCAGCAGCTTAGGGGTAGGCAATCAGCCCCAGCATTTT
cdr3_aa: CASSLGVGNQPQHF

v_call: TRBV4-3
clone_size: .
d_call: .
j_call: TRBJ1-2
cdr3_nt: TGCGCCAGCAGCCAATTGCCCAGGGACAACTATGGCTACACCTTC
cdr3_aa: CASSQLPRDNYGYTF

v_call: TRBV7-9
clone_size: .
d_call: .
j_call: TRBJ1-1
cdr3_nt: TGTGCCAGCAGCTTAGTCCTAACGACAGGTCCATGGAACACTGAAGCTTTCTTT
cdr3_aa: CASSLVLTTGPWNTEAFF

v_call: TRBV6-5
clone_size: .
d_call: .
j_call: TRBJ1-1
cdr3_nt: TGTGCCAGCAGTTTCATGAACACTGAAGCTTTCTTT
cdr3_aa: CASSFMNTEAFF

v_call: TRBV2
clone_size: .
d_call: .
j_call: TRBJ1-1
cdr3_nt: TGTGCCAGCGCCCGGGCGGGACAGAACACTGAAGCTTTCTTT
cdr3_aa: CASARAGQNTEAFF

v_call: TRBV25-1
clone_size: .
d_call: .
j_call: TRBJ1-4
cdr3_nt: TGTGCCAGCAGTGAATTAAGCGGAACTAATGAAAAACTGTTTTTT
cdr3_aa: CASSELSGTNEKLFF

v_call: TRBV6-1
clone_size: .
d_call: TRBD2
j_call: TRBJ2-2
cdr3_nt: TGTGCCAGCAGTGAAGGACTAGCGCTCACCGGGGAGCTGTTTTTT
cdr3_aa: CASSEGLALTGELFF

v_call: TRBV4-3
clone_size: .
d_call: TRBD2
j_call: TRBJ2-1
cdr3_nt: TGCGCCAGCAGCCTCCAAACCGGGACTAGCGGCAATGAGCAGTTCTTC
cdr3_aa: CASSLQTGTSGNEQFF

v_call: TRBV18
clone_size: .
d_call: TRBD1
j_call: TRBJ2-1
cdr3_nt: TGTGCCAGCTCACCTCTACAGGGGGTCTGGGCCTACAATGAGCAGTTCTTC
cdr3_aa: CASSPLQGVWAYNEQFF

v_call: TRBV30
clone_size: .
d_call: .
j_call: TRBJ1-5
cdr3_nt: TGTGCCTGGAGTGTAGGGGGCAATCAGCCCCAGCATTTT
cdr3_aa: CAWSVGGNQPQHF

v_call: TRBV7-2
clone_size: .
d_call: .
j_call: TRBJ2-2
cdr3_nt: TGTGCCAGCAGTCTTGGGTACACCGGGGAGCTGTTTTTT
cdr3_aa: CASSLGYTGELFF

v_call: TRBV7-2
clone_size: .
d_call: TRBD2
j_call: TRBJ2-2
cdr3_nt: TGTGCCAGCAGCTTAGCAGGACTAGCGGGAGGAGTAGGGGAGCTGTTTTTT
cdr3_aa: CASSLAGLAGGVGELFF

v_call: TRBV2
clone_size: .
d_call: .
j_call: TRBJ1-2
cdr3_nt: TGTGCCAGCAGTGAAGCGCGCACAGTATCCGGCTACACCTTC
cdr3_aa: CASSEARTVSGYTF

v_call: TRBV7-8
clone_size: once
d_call: .
j_call: TRBJ2-7
cdr3_nt: TGTGCCAGCAGCTTAGAACCCCCTGCGGCCCCTCGGAACGAGCAGTACTTC
cdr3_aa: CASSLEPPAAPRNEQYF

v_call: TRBV6-5
clone_size: .
d_call: TRBD1
j_call: TRBJ1-1
cdr3_nt: TGTGCCAGCAGCCGTACCGACAGGGGCACTGGAGCTTTCTTT
cdr3_aa: CASSRTDRGTGAFF

v_call: TRBV6-5
clone_size: .
d_call: TRBD1
j_call: TRBJ1-6
cdr3_nt: TGTGCCAGCAGTAACGGGGACAGGTTTTCACCCCTCCACTTT
cdr3_aa: CASSNGDRFSPLHF

v_call: TRBV2
clone_size: .
d_call: TRBD1
j_call: TRBJ1-1
cdr3_nt: TGTGCCAGCAGCCGGACAGGAGGGGCTGAAGCTTTCTTT
cdr3_aa: CASSRTGGAEAFF

v_call: TRBV19
clone_size: .
d_call: TRBD1
j_call: TRBJ2-3
cdr3_nt: TGTGCCAGTAGTCACACCGGGACAGGGGGTGCAGATACGCAGTATTTT
cdr3_aa: CASSHTGTGGADTQYF

v_call: TRBV7-9
clone_size: .
d_call: .
j_call: TRBJ1-3
cdr3_nt: TGTGCCAGCAGCTTTGAAGGACTGGGCGGAAACACCATATATTTT
cdr3_aa: CASSFEGLGGNTIYF

v_call: TRBV19
clone_size: .
d_call: TRBD1
j_call: TRBJ1-5
cdr3_nt: TGTGCCAGTAGCGACAGGGGGCGACAGCCCCAGCATTTT
cdr3_aa: CASSDRGRQPQHF

v_call: TRBV18
clone_size: .
d_call: .
j_call: TRBJ1-4
cdr3_nt: TGTGCCAGCTCGCCGGGGGAGGGTTATTCGACTAATGAAAAACTGTTTTTT
cdr3_aa: CASSPGEGYSTNEKLFF

v_call: TRBV6-1
clone_size: .
d_call: .
j_call: TRBJ1-2
cdr3_nt: TGTGCCAGCAGCGACTACAGGGCTGGCTACACCTTC
cdr3_aa: CASSDYRAGYTF

v_call: TRBV6-5
clone_size: .
d_call: TRBD2
j_call: TRBJ2-7
cdr3_nt: TGTGCCAGCAGTTACTCTGCGTGGAGCGGGGGCTACGAGCAGTACTTC
cdr3_aa: CASSYSAWSGGYEQYF

v_call: TRBV2
clone_size: .
d_call: .
j_call: TRBJ2-3
cdr3_nt: TGTGCCAGCAGTGATCGAAGGTTGGGCAGCACAGATACGCAGTATTTT
cdr3_aa: CASSDRRLGSTDTQYF

v_call: TRBV6-1
clone_size: .
d_call: TRBD2
j_call: TRBJ2-3
cdr3_nt: TGTGCCAGCAGTGACCGGACTAGCGGGCTGAGGGCAGATACGCAGTATTTT
cdr3_aa: CASSDRTSGLRADTQYF

v_call: TRBV19
clone_size: many
d_call: .
j_call: TRBJ1-2
cdr3_nt: TGTGCCAGTAGCCCCTCGACAGGCCCCTATGGCTACACCTTC
cdr3_aa: CASSPSTGPYGYTF

v_call: TRBV15
clone_size: .
d_call: .
j_call: TRBJ2-7
cdr3_nt: TGTGCCACCAGCTCTCCTGGAGAGGGCTCCTACGAGCAGTACTTC
cdr3_aa: CATSSPGEGSYEQYF

v_call: TRBV5-6
clone_size: .
d_call: .
j_call: TRBJ2-7
cdr3_nt: TGTGCCAGCAGCCAGACAGGGCGCGGGGGCTACGAGCAGTACTTC
cdr3_aa: CASSQTGRGGYEQYF

v_call: TRBV29-1
clone_size: .
d_call: .
j_call: TRBJ2-3
cdr3_nt: TGCAGCGTTTTCACCGGGAGCCCAGATACGCAGTATTTT
cdr3_aa: CSVFTGSPDTQYF

v_call: TRBV30
clone_size: .
d_call: .
j_call: TRBJ2-7
cdr3_nt: TGTGCCTGGACCACAGGGCACGAGCAGTACTTC
cdr3_aa: CAWTTGHEQYF

v_call: TRBV2
clone_size: .
d_call: .
j_call: TRBJ1-3
cdr3_nt: TGTGCCACGGGCGGCAGGTTCTCTGGAAACACCATATATTTT
cdr3_aa: CATGGRFSGNTIYF

v_call: TRBV9
clone_size: .
d_call: .
j_call: TRBJ1-2
cdr3_nt: TGTGCCAGCAGCGTAAGGACCGATCTGGGAGGCTACACCTTC
cdr3_aa: CASSVRTDLGGYTF

v_call: TRBV2
clone_size: once
d_call: .
j_call: TRBJ1-6
cdr3_nt: TGTGCCAGCAGTTACCAGGGTACCAATAATTCACCCCTCCACTTT
cdr3_aa: CASSYQGTNNSPLHF

v_call: TRBV18
clone_size: .
d_call: .
j_call: TRBJ2-2
cdr3_nt: TGTGCCAGCTCACAGAGGACTGATTCCACCGGGGAGCTGTTTTTT
cdr3_aa: CASSQRTDSTGELFF

v_call: TRBV19
clone_size: .
d_call: .
j_call: TRBJ2-7
cdr3_nt: TGTGCCAGTAGGGGTGCGGGCTACGAGCAGTACTTC
cdr3_aa: CASRGAGYEQYF

v_call: TRBV19
clone_size: .
d_call: .
j_call: TRBJ2-1
cdr3_nt: TGTGCCAGTAGTATAGATGAGGGTCTAAACAATGAGCAGTTCTTC
cdr3_aa: CASSIDEGLNNEQFF

v_call: TRBV19
clone_size: .
d_call: TRBD2
j_call: TRBJ2-2
cdr3_nt: TGTGCCAGTAATCTTCTAGCGGGGGGGACCGGGGAGCTGTTTTTT
cdr3_aa: CASNLLAGGTGELFF

v_call: TRBV27
clone_size: once
d_call: TRBD2
j_call: TRBJ2-1
cdr3_nt: TGTGCCAGCAGCAGGCAGGTACCCTCTCTCGGACTAGCGGGGGGAATAGATGAGCAGTTCTTC
cdr3_aa: CASSRQVPSLGLAGGIDEQFF

v_call: TRBV6-1
clone_size: .
d_call: .
j_call: TRBJ1-2
cdr3_nt: TGTGCCAGCGCCCAGCGGGGTGGCTACACCTTC
cdr3_aa: CASAQRGGYTF

v_call: TRBV18
clone_size: .
d_call: TRBD1
j_call: TRBJ2-2
cdr3_nt: TGTGCCAGCTCACGAGACAGGGTCAACATCAACACCGGGGAGCTGTTTTTT
cdr3_aa: CASSRDRVNINTGELFF

v_call: TRBV11-3
clone_size: .
d_call: .
j_call: TRBJ2-1
cdr3_nt: TGTGCCAGCAGCCCCCGACTAGTCGACGTCCAATATGAGCAGTTCTTC
cdr3_aa: CASSPRLVDVQYEQFF

v_call: TRBV7-7
clone_size: .
d_call: .
j_call: TRBJ1-3
cdr3_nt: TGTGCTAGCAGCTCCCGTCCTGGAAACACCATATATTTT
cdr3_aa: CASSSRPGNTIYF

v_call: TRBV30
clone_size: .
d_call: TRBD1
j_call: TRBJ1-1
cdr3_nt: TGTGCCTGGACACCGGGACAGTTTTACACTGAAGCTTTCTTT
cdr3_aa: CAWTPGQFYTEAFF

v_call: TRBV7-8
clone_size: .
d_call: .
j_call: TRBJ2-1
cdr3_nt: TGTGCCAGCAGCTTAGAAGGCAGGGTGGTCGACGGTGAGCAGTTCTTC
cdr3_aa: CASSLEGRVVDGEQFF

v_call: TRBV4-3
clone_size: .
d_call: TRBD1
j_call: TRBJ1-2
cdr3_nt: TGCGCCAGCAGCCAAGATCAGGGGGTTTATGGCTACACCTTC
cdr3_aa: CASSQDQGVYGYTF

v_call: TRBV7-2
clone_size: .
d_call: TRBD2
j_call: TRBJ2-2
cdr3_nt: TGTGCCAGCAGCTTATCCCCCCTAGCGGGAGTGGGGAACACCGGGGAGCTGTTTTTT
cdr3_aa: CASSLSPLAGVGNTGELFF

v_call: TRBV14
clone_size: .
d_call: .
j_call: TRBJ2-1
cdr3_nt: TGTGCCACCAAGAAGATGGTCTCCTACAATGAGCAGTTCTTC
cdr3_aa: CATKKMVSYNEQFF

v_call: TRBV9
clone_size: .
d_call: .
j_call: TRBJ1-3
cdr3_nt: TGTGCCAGCAGCGTAGGGTGGGGGTCTGGAAACACCATATATTTT
cdr3_aa: CASSVGWGSGNTIYF

v_call: TRBV2
clone_size: .
d_call: TRBD1
j_call: TRBJ1-1
cdr3_nt: TGTGCCAGCAGTGAAGGACCACAGGGGAAAGGCACTGAAGCTTTCTTT
cdr3_aa: CASSEGPQGKGTEAFF

v_call: TRBV7-9
clone_size: once
d_call: .
j_call: TRBJ2-7
cdr3_nt: TGTGCCAGCAGCTTATCGGGCGCGTGGTTCTACGAGCAGTACTTC
cdr3_aa: CASSLSGAWFYEQYF

v_call: TRBV7-2
clone_size: .
d_call: TRBD1
j_call: TRBJ1-2
cdr3_nt: TGTGCCAGCAGCTTCCCGGGACAGGCTCGGGGCTACACCTTC
cdr3_aa: CASSFPGQARGYTF

v_call: TRBV11-2
clone_size: .
d_call: .
j_call: TRBJ2-1
cdr3_nt: TGTGCCAGCAGCTTAGCCCTTCTCTTGAATGAGCAGTTCTTC
cdr3_aa: CASSLALLLNEQFF